These T cell receptor beta chains were read from a single sample in a study of T cell repertoires in cytomegalovirus infection. TCRdb reprocessed the reads via MiXCR and lists one record per CDR3 protein. The sample holds about 530,000 distinct CDR3 sequences, around 27% seen once. The sample was PBMCs. These receptors were obtained from a human donor in good health (CMV status not recorded). Some clones in this sample may be carry-over from other donors' samples. Each CDR3 is given with its conserved first and last residue. Each record gives: V gene, J gene, D gene, CDR3 protein. D genes are given only for firm matches.

v_gene: TRBV2
j_gene: TRBJ2-7
d_gene: NA
CDR3aa: CASSGLDYYEQYF

v_gene: TRBV11-3
j_gene: TRBJ2-1
d_gene: TRBD2
CDR3aa: CASSVEISGRASEQFF

v_gene: TRBV20-1
j_gene: TRBJ2-2
d_gene: NA
CDR3aa: CSARGTLNTGELFF

v_gene: TRBV7-8
j_gene: TRBJ1-2
d_gene: NA
CDR3aa: CASSSDTWQGNYGYTF

v_gene: TRBV27
j_gene: TRBJ1-1
d_gene: TRBD1
CDR3aa: CASSLSRTGRRTEAFF

v_gene: TRBV5-5
j_gene: TRBJ2-1
d_gene: TRBD2
CDR3aa: CAGSSRTSGRAHSLGQFF

v_gene: TRBV28
j_gene: TRBJ1-1
d_gene: TRBD1
CDR3aa: CASRGDSWDAEAFF

v_gene: TRBV3-1
j_gene: TRBJ2-5
d_gene: NA
CDR3aa: CASSQEGGGGVYQETQYF

v_gene: TRBV27
j_gene: TRBJ2-1
d_gene: TRBD1
CDR3aa: CASSLYGEQGRHNEQFF

v_gene: TRBV7-2
j_gene: TRBJ2-1
d_gene: TRBD1
CDR3aa: CASSYSGTGPAGGQFF

v_gene: TRBV12-3/TRBV12-4
j_gene: TRBJ2-5
d_gene: NA
CDR3aa: CASSLNWGQETQYF

v_gene: TRBV28
j_gene: TRBJ2-3
d_gene: NA
CDR3aa: CASGPGTGTDTQYF

v_gene: TRBV7-2
j_gene: TRBJ2-3
d_gene: TRBD2
CDR3aa: CASSGVAGRGDTQYF

v_gene: TRBV6-8
j_gene: TRBJ2-5
d_gene: TRBD2
CDR3aa: CASGGLASLEETQYF